Listed below are T cell receptor beta chains from one sample, sequenced in a study of CD8+ T cells in alopecia areata. Measured with immunoSEQ multiplex PCR; TCRdb has only the in-frame clones, and not every one. This sample has about 190,000 clones, with 60% found just once. The sequencing used CD4+ T cells sorted from blood, collected at week 24, from a patient treated with tofacitinib. The receptors come from a human donor with alopecia areata. The CDR3 runs from the conserved cysteine through the conserved F or W. A D gene is named only where the DNA matches it firmly. Size is omitted from some rows. Given values are once, few, many or a class for expanded clones.

v_call: TRBV25-1
j_call: TRBJ2-7
clone_size: .
d_call: .
cdr3_length: 13
cdr3_aa: CASSEAGPGEQYF
cdr3_nt: TGTGCCAGCAGTGAAGCGGGACCGGGGGAGCAGTACTTC

v_call: TRBV5-1
j_call: TRBJ2-3
clone_size: few
d_call: TRBD2
cdr3_length: 16
cdr3_aa: CASSLRTSGGTDTQYF
cdr3_nt: TGCGCCAGCAGCTTACGGACTAGCGGGGGCACAGATACGCAGTATTTT

v_call: TRBV4-3
j_call: TRBJ2-7
clone_size: few
d_call: .
cdr3_length: 14
cdr3_aa: CASSQEGRGSEQYF
cdr3_nt: TGCGCCAGCAGCCAAGAGGGCAGGGGCTCCGAGCAGTACTTC

v_call: TRBV27
j_call: TRBJ2-1
clone_size: .
d_call: .
cdr3_length: 18
cdr3_aa: CASSSEPIRDTLYNEQFF
cdr3_nt: TGTGCCAGCAGTTCCGAACCCATCCGGGACACTCTCTACAATGAGCAGTTCTTC

v_call: TRBV7-2
j_call: TRBJ2-3
clone_size: few
d_call: TRBD1
cdr3_length: 17
cdr3_aa: CASSLLGQGSVMDTQYF
cdr3_nt: TGTGCCAGCAGCTTATTGGGACAGGGAAGTGTCATGGATACGCAGTATTTT

v_call: TRBV5-1
j_call: TRBJ1-6
clone_size: .
d_call: .
cdr3_length: 15
cdr3_aa: CASSLSRGFDSPLHF
cdr3_nt: TGCGCCAGCAGCTTGTCCAGGGGATTCGATTCACCCCTCCACTTT

v_call: TRBV4-3
j_call: TRBJ1-2
clone_size: few
d_call: .
cdr3_length: 14
cdr3_aa: CASSQEGTEYGYTF
cdr3_nt: TGCGCCAGCAGCCAAGAAGGTACTGAGTATGGCTACACCTTC

v_call: TRBV6-6
j_call: TRBJ2-7
clone_size: .
d_call: .
cdr3_length: 12
cdr3_aa: CASSQEFYEQYF
cdr3_nt: TGTGCCAGCAGTCAGGAATTCTACGAGCAGTACTTC

v_call: TRBV30
j_call: TRBJ1-6
clone_size: .
d_call: .
cdr3_length: 12
cdr3_aa: CAWNRRNSPLHF
cdr3_nt: TGTGCCTGGAATAGACGGAATTCACCCCTCCACTTT

v_call: TRBV9
j_call: TRBJ2-3
clone_size: .
d_call: .
cdr3_length: 13
cdr3_aa: CASSVGGTDTQYF
cdr3_nt: TGTGCCAGCAGCGTAGGTGGCACAGATACGCAGTATTTT

v_call: TRBV30
j_call: TRBJ1-5
clone_size: few
d_call: .
cdr3_length: 13
cdr3_aa: CAWSPRFNQPQHF
cdr3_nt: TGTGCCTGGAGTCCTCGGTTCAATCAGCCCCAGCATTTT

v_call: TRBV27
j_call: TRBJ1-6
clone_size: .
d_call: TRBD1
cdr3_length: 14
cdr3_aa: CASSYRTGDSPLHF
cdr3_nt: TGTGCCAGCAGTTATCGGACAGGGGATTCACCCCTCCACTTT

v_call: TRBV30
j_call: TRBJ2-4
clone_size: .
d_call: .
cdr3_length: 14
cdr3_aa: CAWSPSRARDIQYF
cdr3_nt: TGTGCCTGGAGTCCTTCGAGGGCTAGAGACATTCAGTACTTC

v_call: TRBV2
j_call: TRBJ1-5
clone_size: .
d_call: .
cdr3_length: 14
cdr3_aa: CASSGTENNQPQHF
cdr3_nt: TGTGCCAGCAGTGGGACGGAAAATAATCAGCCCCAGCATTTT

v_call: TRBV30
j_call: TRBJ1-1
clone_size: .
d_call: .
cdr3_length: 12
cdr3_aa: CAWEQENTEAFF
cdr3_nt: TGTGCCTGGGAACAGGAGAACACTGAAGCTTTCTTT

v_call: TRBV7-2
j_call: TRBJ1-1
clone_size: few
d_call: .
cdr3_length: 12
cdr3_aa: CASSRPETEAFF
cdr3_nt: TGTGCCAGCAGCCGACCCGAGACTGAAGCTTTCTTT

v_call: TRBV19
j_call: TRBJ1-5
clone_size: .
d_call: .
cdr3_length: 14
cdr3_aa: CASSIQGSNQPQHF
cdr3_nt: TGTGCCAGTAGTATACAGGGTAGCAATCAGCCCCAGCATTTT

v_call: TRBV5-1
j_call: TRBJ1-1
clone_size: .
d_call: .
cdr3_length: 13
cdr3_aa: CASSLARETEAFF
cdr3_nt: TGCGCCAGCAGCTTGGCGAGGGAAACTGAAGCTTTCTTT

v_call: TRBV29-1
j_call: TRBJ1-1
clone_size: few
d_call: TRBD1
cdr3_length: 14
cdr3_aa: CSVLTGVANTEAFF
cdr3_nt: TGCAGCGTGTTAACAGGGGTGGCGAACACTGAAGCTTTCTTT

v_call: TRBV6-4
j_call: TRBJ2-5
clone_size: few
d_call: .
cdr3_length: 11
cdr3_aa: CASSDRDCPDF
cdr3_nt: TGTGCCAGCAGTGACAGGGACTGCCCGGACTTC

v_call: TRBV2
j_call: TRBJ2-1
clone_size: .
d_call: .
cdr3_length: 14
cdr3_aa: CASSGVSVYNEQFF
cdr3_nt: TGTGCCAGCAGCGGGGTTAGCGTGTACAATGAGCAGTTCTTC

v_call: TRBV29-1
j_call: TRBJ1-5
clone_size: .
d_call: .
cdr3_length: 13
cdr3_aa: CSVAGNSNQPQHF
cdr3_nt: TGCAGCGTTGCTGGGAATAGCAATCAGCCCCAGCATTTT

v_call: TRBV5-6
j_call: TRBJ1-1
clone_size: .
d_call: .
cdr3_length: 15
cdr3_aa: CASSLKGAPNTEAFF
cdr3_nt: TGTGCCAGCAGCTTGAAAGGGGCGCCGAACACTGAAGCTTTCTTT

v_call: TRBV19
j_call: TRBJ2-2
clone_size: few
d_call: .
cdr3_length: 13
cdr3_aa: CASSVSSTGELFF
cdr3_nt: TGTGCCAGTAGTGTCTCTTCGACCGGGGAGCTGTTTTTT

v_call: TRBV29-1
j_call: TRBJ1-1
clone_size: .
d_call: .
cdr3_length: 15
cdr3_aa: CSVAYEGLGYAEAFF
cdr3_nt: TGCAGCGTTGCCTATGAAGGATTAGGATACGCTGAAGCTTTCTTT

v_call: TRBV4-1
j_call: TRBJ2-3
clone_size: once
d_call: .
cdr3_length: 15
cdr3_aa: CASSPAQSYTDTQYF
cdr3_nt: TGCGCCAGCAGCCCTGCCCAGTCCTACACAGATACGCAGTATTTT

v_call: TRBV25-1
j_call: TRBJ1-1
clone_size: .
d_call: .
cdr3_length: 14
cdr3_aa: CASSEGLAGTEAFF
cdr3_nt: TGTGCCAGCAGTGAGGGGCTAGCTGGGACTGAAGCTTTCTTT